A single T cell receptor beta chain is shown here with its context. These data are taken from a study of T cells expressing NK-cell markers. TCRdb re-analyzed the 5' RACE reads; it lists each CDR3 protein once, without DNA. The specimen's table records over 150,000 distinct CDR3 sequences. The CDR3 has 16 residues. CDR1 and CDR2 (germline): DFQATT, SNEGSKA (reference sequence). The chain links TRBV20-1 to TRBJ2-6; without DNA, the TCRdb call of TRBD1 cannot be checked. The sample was blood T cells: a sorted CD56 or NKG2C T cell subset, CD4+ or CD8+ T cells, or bulk PBMC T cells (not recorded which). This receptor was obtained from a man between 18 and 69 years old in good health. The CDR3 protein is CSARRDTYSGANVLTF.